This is a list of T cell receptor beta chains from one sample in a study of STAT5B mutations in CD4+ large granular lymphocyte leukemia. TCRdb's table, derived via immunoSEQ multiplex PCR, lists solely in-frame clones and lacks some. Here the sample spans about 21,000 clones, over 65% being singletons. The sequencing input was CD4+ T cells from blood buffy coats. The receptors were gathered from a human donor in good health. Both conserved end residues are part of each CDR3. D genes are given only for firm matches. Size values are once, few and many counts, or a class for expanded clones, and some rows have none.

V	J	size	D	CDR3	DNA
TRBV5-4	TRBJ2-5	few	TRBD1	CASSLGQTVQETQYF	TGTGCCAGCAGCCTGGGACAGACCGTACAAGAGACCCAGTACTTC
TRBV18	TRBJ2-7	-	TRBD1	CASSLGQADSYEQYF	TGTGCCAGCTCACTGGGACAGGCGGACTCCTACGAGCAGTACTTC
TRBV5-1	TRBJ2-5	-	TRBD2	CASSIAGGRETQYF	TGCGCCAGCAGCATAGCGGGGGGGCGAGAGACCCAGTACTTC
TRBV7-2	TRBJ1-5	few	-	CASSTPGQPQHF	TGTGCCAGCAGCACCCCAGGACAGCCCCAGCATTTT
TRBV5-6	TRBJ2-1	-	TRBD1	CASTSTGGGNEQFF	TGTGCCAGCACCTCTACAGGGGGCGGGAATGAGCAGTTCTTC
TRBV4-1	TRBJ2-5	-	TRBD1	CASSQGTGQETQYF	TGCGCCAGCAGCCAAGGGACAGGACAAGAGACCCAGTACTTC
TRBV18	TRBJ1-1	-	-	CASSPAGARTEAFF	TGTGCCAGCTCACCAGCAGGGGCGAGGACTGAAGCTTTCTTT
TRBV28	TRBJ2-7	-	TRBD1	CASSTPGTAPEQYF	TGTGCCAGCAGTACCCCAGGGACAGCCCCCGAGCAGTACTTC
TRBV7-2	TRBJ2-3	once	TRBD2	CASSLSGAGGPTDTQYF	TGTGCCAGCAGCTTAAGCGGGGCGGGAGGGCCGACAGATACGCAGTATTTT
TRBV18	TRBJ2-1	-	-	CASSPLFSGNEQFF	TGTGCCAGCTCACCACTGTTTTCCGGGAATGAGCAGTTCTTC
TRBV25-1	TRBJ1-2	-	TRBD1	CASTDRGSPSGYTF	TGTGCCAGCACTGACAGGGGGAGCCCATCTGGCTACACCTTC
TRBV7-2	TRBJ2-1	once	-	CASSLEAMYNEQFF	TGTGCCAGCAGCTTGGAGGCTATGTACAATGAGCAGTTCTTC
TRBV19	TRBJ2-3	-	-	CASSRSSPKDTQYF	TGTGCCAGTAGTCGGTCTAGCCCGAAAGATACGCAGTATTTT
TRBV11-3	TRBJ2-7	-	TRBD2	CASRSGLAGSYEQYF	TGTGCCAGCCGGAGTGGACTAGCGGGATCCTACGAGCAGTACTTC
TRBV18	TRBJ2-5	-	-	CASSPLQQPNVGETQYF	TGTGCCAGCTCACCCCTGCAACAGCCAAACGTCGGGGAGACCCAGTACTTC
TRBV28	TRBJ1-5	-	-	CATGGADQPQHF	TGTGCCACGGGGGGAGCTGATCAGCCCCAGCATTTT
TRBV6-6	TRBJ1-2	-	-	CASSLTGSNGYTF	TGTGCCAGCAGCCTGACAGGTAGCAATGGCTACACCTTC
TRBV20-1	TRBJ1-4	few	-	CSARTNEKLFF	TGCAGTGCTAGAACAAATGAAAAACTGTTTTTT
TRBV6-4	TRBJ1-2	-	TRBD1	CASNRTGAANYGYTF	TGTGCCAGCAACCGTACAGGGGCAGCTAACTATGGCTACACCTTC
TRBV7-9	TRBJ1-5	few	TRBD1	CASSSDRGLGQPQHF	TGTGCCAGCAGCTCGGACAGGGGGCTAGGACAGCCCCAGCATTTT
TRBV29-1	TRBJ2-1	-	-	CSVELAKAYNEQFF	TGCAGCGTTGAATTGGCAAAAGCCTACAATGAGCAGTTCTTC
TRBV29-1	TRBJ1-1	-	-	CSVSHGGASGTEAFF	TGCAGCGTTTCCCACGGGGGCGCGTCGGGGACTGAAGCTTTCTTT
TRBV5-1	TRBJ2-7	-	TRBD1	CASSQGDREVHEQYF	TGCGCCAGCAGCCAAGGGGACAGGGAAGTGCACGAGCAGTACTTC
TRBV5-1	TRBJ2-2	-	-	CASSLGQRNTGELFF	TGCGCCAGCAGCTTGGGACAGAGGAACACCGGGGAGCTGTTTTTT
TRBV5-4	TRBJ2-7	-	-	CASSRPPTYEQYF	TGTGCCAGCAGCCGCCCACCGACCTACGAGCAGTACTTC
TRBV15	TRBJ1-2	-	-	CATSRGDRGYGYTF	TGTGCCACCAGCAGAGGGGACCGGGGCTATGGCTACACCTTC
TRBV28	TRBJ2-4	-	-	CASLGLRPRLAKNIQYF	TGTGCCAGCTTGGGTCTAAGGCCGAGGCTGGCCAAAAACATTCAGTACTTC
TRBV27	TRBJ1-5	-	-	CASSLTANQPQHF	TGTGCCAGCAGTTTAACAGCAAATCAGCCCCAGCATTTT
TRBV5-6	TRBJ2-7	-	-	CASSTTLYEQYF	TGTGCCAGCTCGACAACACTCTACGAGCAGTACTTC
TRBV18	TRBJ2-7	-	-	CASSPQSGRAYEQYF	TGTGCCAGCTCACCACAGTCAGGTCGCGCCTACGAGCAGTACTTC
TRBV5-1	TRBJ2-5	-	-	CASSSWGETQYF	TGCGCCAGCAGCTCTTGGGGAGAGACCCAGTACTTC
TRBV27	TRBJ1-5	-	-	CASSSQGSGNQPQHF	TGTGCCAGCAGTTCACAGGGATCTGGCAATCAGCCCCAGCATTTT
TRBV5-4	TRBJ2-2	-	TRBD2	CASSLGTSGSFGELFF	TGTGCCAGCAGCTTGGGGACTAGCGGGAGTTTCGGGGAGCTGTTTTTT
TRBV30	TRBJ1-1	-	-	CAWSGRTEAFF	TGTGCCTGGAGCGGAAGGACTGAAGCTTTCTTT
TRBV6-1	TRBJ1-2	-	-	CASSPSANYGYTF	TGTGCCAGCAGTCCCTCAGCTAACTATGGCTACACCTTC
TRBV11-3	TRBJ2-3	-	-	CASSLEGLDTQYF	TGTGCCAGCAGCTTAGAAGGGTTGGATACGCAGTATTTT
TRBV6-1	TRBJ2-3	-	-	CASSEGQGRDTQYF	TGTGCCAGCAGTGAAGGGCAAGGCAGGGATACGCAGTATTTT